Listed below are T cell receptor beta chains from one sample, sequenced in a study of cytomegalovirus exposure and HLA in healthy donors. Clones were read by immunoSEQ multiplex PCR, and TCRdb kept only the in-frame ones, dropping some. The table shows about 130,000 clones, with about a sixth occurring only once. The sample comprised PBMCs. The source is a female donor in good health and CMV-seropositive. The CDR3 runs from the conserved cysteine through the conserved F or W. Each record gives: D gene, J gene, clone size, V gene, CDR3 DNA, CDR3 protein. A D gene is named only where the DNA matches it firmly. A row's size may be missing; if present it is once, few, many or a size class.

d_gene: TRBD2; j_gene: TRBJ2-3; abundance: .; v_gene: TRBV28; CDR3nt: TGTGCCAGCAGTTTCCTAGCGGGAACAGATACGCAGTATTTT; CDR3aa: CASSFLAGTDTQYF
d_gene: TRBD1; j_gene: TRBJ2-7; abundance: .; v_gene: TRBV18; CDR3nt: TGTGCCAGCTCACCCCCCCGAGGGACAGACCTCTACGAGCAGTACTTC; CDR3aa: CASSPPRGTDLYEQYF
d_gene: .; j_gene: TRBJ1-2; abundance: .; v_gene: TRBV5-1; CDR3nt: TGCGCCAGCAGCTTGGGGCAGGGGAGCTATGGCTACACCTTC; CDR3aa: CASSLGQGSYGYTF
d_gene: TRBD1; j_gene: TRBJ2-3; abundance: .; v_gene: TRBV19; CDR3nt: TGTGCCAGTAGCCGGGACAGCCACACAGATACGCAGTATTTT; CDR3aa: CASSRDSHTDTQYF
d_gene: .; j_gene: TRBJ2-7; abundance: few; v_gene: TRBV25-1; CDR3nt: TGTGCCAGCAGTGAATATAAGGGTAAGGGGTCCTACGAGCAGTACTTC; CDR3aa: CASSEYKGKGSYEQYF
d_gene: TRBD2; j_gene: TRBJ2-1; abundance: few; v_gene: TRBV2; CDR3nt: TGTGCCAGCAGGGCATCGGGGGGAGGGGACAATGAGCAGTTCTTC; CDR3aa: CASRASGGGDNEQFF
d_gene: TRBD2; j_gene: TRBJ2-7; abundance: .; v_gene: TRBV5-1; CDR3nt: TGCGCCAGCAGCTCCACCCCGGGACTAGCGGGAGGGGTGGACGAGCAGTACTTC; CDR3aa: CASSSTPGLAGGVDEQYF
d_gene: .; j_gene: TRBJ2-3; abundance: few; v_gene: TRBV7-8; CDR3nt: TGTGCCAGCAGCCCTCGGAGGAGCACTAGCACAGATACGCAGTATTTT; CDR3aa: CASSPRRSTSTDTQYF
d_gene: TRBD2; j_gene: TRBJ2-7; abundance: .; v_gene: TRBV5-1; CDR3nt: TGCGCCAGCAGCTTGGCCGCGGGAGGGCCCTACGAGCAGTACTTC; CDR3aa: CASSLAAGGPYEQYF
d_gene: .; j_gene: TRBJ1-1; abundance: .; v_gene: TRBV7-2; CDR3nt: TGTGCCAGCAGCCCGACAGGGAACACTGAAGCTTTCTTT; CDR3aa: CASSPTGNTEAFF
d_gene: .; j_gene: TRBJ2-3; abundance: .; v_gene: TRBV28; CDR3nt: TGTGCCAGCTGCGGCGGGCGATCTTCCGATACGCAGTATTTT; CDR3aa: CASCGGRSSDTQYF
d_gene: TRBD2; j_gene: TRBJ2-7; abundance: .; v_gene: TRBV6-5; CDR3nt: TGTGCCAGCAGTTTACTAGCGGGGCATGACGAGCAGTACTTC; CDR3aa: CASSLLAGHDEQYF
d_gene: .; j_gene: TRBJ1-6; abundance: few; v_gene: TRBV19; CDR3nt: TGTGCCAGTAGTACGGGCTATAATTCACCCCTCCACTTT; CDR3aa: CASSTGYNSPLHF
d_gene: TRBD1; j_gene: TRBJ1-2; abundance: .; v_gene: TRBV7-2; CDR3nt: TGTGCCAGCAGCCCTATCAGACAGGGGGCGGTTTTTGGCTACACCTTC; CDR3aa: CASSPIRQGAVFGYTF
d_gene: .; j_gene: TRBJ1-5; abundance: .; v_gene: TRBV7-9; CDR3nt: TGTGCCAGCAGCTCCGACGGAGCGCATCAGCCCCAGCATTTT; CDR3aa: CASSSDGAHQPQHF